The 10 T cell receptor beta chains given below trace back to one sample, sequenced in a study of T cells in localized non-small cell lung cancer. Sequenced by immunoSEQ multiplex PCR; TCRdb stores in-frame clones only, minus some. The sample shows 65,000 to 95,000 clones, about 78% of them seen only once. The specimen comprised PBMCs, sampled before any cancer treatment. The receptors derive from a man aged 35 to 70 with stage II squamous cell lung carcinoma.

In its sample, this clone was seen a few times. The chain joins TRBV27 to TRBJ1-1; D possibly corresponds to TRBD1 (6 bases). The length of the CDR3 is 13 residues. Germline loops: CDR1 MNHEY, CDR2 SMNVEV (reference sequence). V was clipped by 3 bases and J by 8 bases, with 13 bases between them. The CDR3 DNA follows: TGTGCCAGCAGTTTCTTACAGGGCACCGAAGCTTTCTTT. It yields the protein CASSFLQGTEAFF.

This clone appeared a single time. This chain joins TRBV6-5 and TRBJ2-1; the match to TRBD2 covers 8 bases. Germline CDR1 reads MNHEY; CDR2 reads SVGAGI. V was clipped by 2 bases and J by 4 bases; unmatched bases: 7. This CDR3 comprises 16 residues. CDR3 sequence reads: CASSYPSTSGYNEQFF. CDR3 nucleotides: TGTGCCAGCAGTTACCCCTCAACTAGCGGATACAATGAGCAGTTCTTC.

The CDR3 DNA follows: TGTGCCAGCAGGGCCGGAGGAGGCTCTGGAAACACCATATATTTT. Its protein is CASRAGGGSGNTIYF. This chain connects TRBV25-1 to TRBJ1-3; D is unresolved. V lost 6 bases, J lost 0 bases, and 12 bases lay in between. Germline V gives CDR1 MGHDK, CDR2 SYGVNS. The CDR3 totals 15 residues.

The rearrangement uses TRBV9 and TRBJ2-7, with TRBD2 as a possible D gene (5 bases). Trimming removed 4 bases at V and 5 bases at J, with 13 bases between. Germline V lookup: CDR1 SGDLS, CDR2 YYNGEE. The CDR3 contains 13 residues. The CDR3 reads CASSPRGYDEQYF. The CDR3 nucleotides read TGTGCCAGCAGCCCCCGGGGTTATGACGAGCAGTACTTC.

This clone was found once. The V gene is TRBV19, the J gene TRBJ2-1; 7 nucleotides align to TRBD1. The CDR3 loop spans 13 amino acids. Per germline, CDR1 LNHDA and CDR2 SQIVND (reference sequence). Trimming cost V 4 bases and J 8 bases; bases outside gene matches: 5. This chain's CDR3 is CASSRGQVYEQFF. The CDR3 DNA reads as TGTGCCAGTAGTAGAGGACAGGTCTATGAGCAGTTCTTC.

J is TRBJ1-5 and V is TRBV11-2; maybe TRBD1 (6 bases). The CDR3 loop spans 15 amino acids. The germline V gene encodes CDR1 SGHAT and CDR2 FQNNGV. V was pared by 0 bases and J by 6 bases, with 12 bases between. The CDR3 DNA reads TGTGCCAGCAGCTTAGACGGCAGGGGAAGTCAGCCCCAGCATTTT. It codes for CASSLDGRGSQPQHF.

This clone appeared once. V usage is TRBV5-1 and J usage is TRBJ1-1; D perhaps matches TRBD1 (5 bases). V was shortened by 5 bases and J by 10 bases, with 15 bases between the two germline ends. Looked up from germline, CDR1 is SGHRS and CDR2 is YFSETQ. The CDR3 has 12 amino acids. CDR3 nucleotides: TGCGCCAGCAGACGCGACACCGGGGGAGCTTTCTTT. Its translation: CASRRDTGGAFF.

V and J are TRBV7-9 and TRBJ2-3, with TRBD2 matching over 8 bases. CDR3 length: 14 amino acids. Germline CDR1 SEHNR, CDR2 FQNEAQ (reference sequence). V dropped 5 bases and J dropped 1; count of bases not matched to a gene: 2. The CDR3 bases are TGTGCCAGCAGCGTGCGGGGGGGCACAGATACGCAGTATTTT. Protein product: CASSVRGGTDTQYF.

This chain joins TRBV9 and TRBJ1-1; D may be TRBD1 (6 bases). The CDR3 is 16 residues long. The germline V gene has CDR1 SGDLS and CDR2 YYNGEE. V lost 5 bases and J lost 0, with 17 bases in between. The CDR3, as DNA: TGTGCCAGCAGTTTAGACGACAGGCGTCTGAACACTGAAGCTTTCTTT. It is translated as CASSLDDRRLNTEAFF.

The V call is TRBV7-2, the J call TRBJ1-6; 9 bases align to TRBD1. CDR1 is SGHTA, CDR2 FQGNSA, per germline. The CDR3 totals 17 residues. V trimming: 3 bases; J trimming: 8 bases; junction bases outside the gene matches: 11. CDR3 sequence reads: CASSFKQGAQAHSPLHF. The CDR3 DNA follows: TGTGCCAGCAGCTTTAAACAGGGGGCCCAGGCCCATTCACCCCTCCACTTT.